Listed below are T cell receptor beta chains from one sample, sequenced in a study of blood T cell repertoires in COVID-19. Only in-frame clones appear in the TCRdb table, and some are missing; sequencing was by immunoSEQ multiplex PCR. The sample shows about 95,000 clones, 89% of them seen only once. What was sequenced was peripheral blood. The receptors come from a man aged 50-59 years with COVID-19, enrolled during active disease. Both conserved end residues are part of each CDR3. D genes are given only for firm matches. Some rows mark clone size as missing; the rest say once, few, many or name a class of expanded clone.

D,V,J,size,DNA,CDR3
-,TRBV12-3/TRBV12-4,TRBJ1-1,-,TGTGCCAGCAGCGTCACGGTCCGAACTGAAGCTTTCTTT,CASSVTVRTEAFF
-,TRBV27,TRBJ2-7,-,TGTGCCAGCAGTTTTGGGCAGGACGAGCAGTACTTC,CASSFGQDEQYF
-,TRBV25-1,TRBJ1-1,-,TGTGCCAGCAGTGGGACAGCCCGGGGAGCTTTCTTT,CASSGTARGAFF
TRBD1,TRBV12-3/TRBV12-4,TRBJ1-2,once,TGTGCCAGCAGTTCCCGGGACAGGGCTGGCTACACCTTC,CASSSRDRAGYTF
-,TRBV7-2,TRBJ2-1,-,TGTGCCAGCAGGAAACAGGAGTACAATGAGCAGTTCTTC,CASRKQEYNEQFF
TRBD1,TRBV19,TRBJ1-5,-,TGTGCCAGTAGTCTACGACGACAGGGGCGAATTGGGAGCAATCAGCCCCAGCATTTT,CASSLRRQGRIGSNQPQHF
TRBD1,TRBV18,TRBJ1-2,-,TGTGCCAGCTCACGACAGGGGGTAACTCGACTTTTTAACTATGGCTACACCTTC,CASSRQGVTRLFNYGYTF
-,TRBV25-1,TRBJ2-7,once,TGTGCCAGCAGTGGACAGACCTACGAGCAGTACTTC,CASSGQTYEQYF
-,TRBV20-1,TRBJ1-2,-,TGCAGTGCTAGTAATTCGTACGGTGAGGGTTTTGGCTACACCTTC,CSASNSYGEGFGYTF
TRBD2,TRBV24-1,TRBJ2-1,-,TGTGCCACCAGTGATTTAACGGGGGGGCCTAGGGAGCAGTTCTTC,CATSDLTGGPREQFF
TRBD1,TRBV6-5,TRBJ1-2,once,TGTGCCAGCAGCTTTTACAGGGGTGACTATGGCTACACCTTC,CASSFYRGDYGYTF
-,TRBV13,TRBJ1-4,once,TGTGCCAGCAGCTTAGGGCTCGGGGGGGAAAAACTGTTTTTT,CASSLGLGGEKLFF
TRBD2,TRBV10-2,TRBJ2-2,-,TGCGCCAGCAGGGGTGGACTAGCGGTGAACACCGGGGAGCTGTTTTTT,CASRGGLAVNTGELFF
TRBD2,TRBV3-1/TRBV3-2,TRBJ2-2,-,TGTGCCAGCAGCCAGTCGGGGGGGCGTATCGGGGAGCTGTTTTTT,CASSQSGGRIGELFF
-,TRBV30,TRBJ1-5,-,TGTGCCTGGAGTGAGCAGGATAATCAGCCCCAGCATTTT,CAWSEQDNQPQHF
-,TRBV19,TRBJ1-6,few,TGTGCCAGTAGTACCGGACAGTATAATTCACCCCTCCACTTT,CASSTGQYNSPLHF
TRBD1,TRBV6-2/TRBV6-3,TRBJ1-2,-,TGTGCCAGCAGTTACGACAGGGTGATGGTTGGCTACACCTTC,CASSYDRVMVGYTF
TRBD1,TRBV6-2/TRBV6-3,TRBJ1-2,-,TGTGCCAGCAGTACAAGGGACAGAATATATGGCTACACCTTC,CASSTRDRIYGYTF
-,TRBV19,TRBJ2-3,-,TGTGCCAGTAGTCGACTTGGAGGAGATACGCAGTATTTT,CASSRLGGDTQYF
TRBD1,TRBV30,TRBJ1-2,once,TGTGCCTGGAAGGGACAGGGGGACTATGGCTACACCTTC,CAWKGQGDYGYTF
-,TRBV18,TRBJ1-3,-,TGTGCCAGCTCACCAGGGGCCGGGGGAAACACCATATATTTT,CASSPGAGGNTIYF
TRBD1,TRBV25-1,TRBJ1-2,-,TGTGCCAGCAGTGAACCGGGACAGGGTGGCTATGGCTACACCTTC,CASSEPGQGGYGYTF
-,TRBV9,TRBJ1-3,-,TGTGCCAGCAGCGTAGTAGTCGGAGGAGAGCTATATTTT,CASSVVVGGELYF